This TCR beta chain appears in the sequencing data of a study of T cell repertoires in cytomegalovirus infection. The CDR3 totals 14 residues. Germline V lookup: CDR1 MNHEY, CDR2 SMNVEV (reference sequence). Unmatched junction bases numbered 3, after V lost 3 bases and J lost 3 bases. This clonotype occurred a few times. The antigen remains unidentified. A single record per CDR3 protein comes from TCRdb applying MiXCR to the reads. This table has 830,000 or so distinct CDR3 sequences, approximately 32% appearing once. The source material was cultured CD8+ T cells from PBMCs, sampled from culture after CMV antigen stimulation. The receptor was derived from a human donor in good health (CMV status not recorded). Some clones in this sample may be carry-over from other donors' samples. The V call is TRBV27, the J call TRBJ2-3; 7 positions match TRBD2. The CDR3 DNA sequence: TGTGCCAGCAGTTTCATGGGGGGGACAGATACGCAGTATTTT. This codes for CASSFMGGTDTQYF.